This T cell receptor (beta chain) is drawn from a study of blood T cell repertoires in COVID-19. About the study: The United States, Italy and Spain supplied acute and convalescent COVID-19 samples.

The CDR3 totals 17 residues. From germline, CDR1 is SGHVS and CDR2 FQNEAQ. The junction had 14 bases not matched to a gene; V was cut back by 6 bases and J by 3 bases. Clones were sequenced by immunoSEQ multiplex PCR, and TCRdb holds only the in-frame ones, with some missing. There are about 160,000 clones in the sample; 80% occur only once, and approximately 3% lies in the top ten. The participants were between about 18 and 90 years old and came from fewer than 25 US areas. This sequence originates from a woman between 55 and 75 years old who had recovered from COVID-19. Sequencing was done on a sample of PBMCs or T cells enriched from blood (not recorded which). The chain employs TRBV7-8 and TRBJ2-5; 9 bases line up with TRBD1. CDR3 sequence (DNA): TGTGCCAGCAGTTACTCGGGGACAGGGAATAAAGAAGAGACCCAGTACTTC. Protein sequence: CASSYSGTGNKEETQYF.